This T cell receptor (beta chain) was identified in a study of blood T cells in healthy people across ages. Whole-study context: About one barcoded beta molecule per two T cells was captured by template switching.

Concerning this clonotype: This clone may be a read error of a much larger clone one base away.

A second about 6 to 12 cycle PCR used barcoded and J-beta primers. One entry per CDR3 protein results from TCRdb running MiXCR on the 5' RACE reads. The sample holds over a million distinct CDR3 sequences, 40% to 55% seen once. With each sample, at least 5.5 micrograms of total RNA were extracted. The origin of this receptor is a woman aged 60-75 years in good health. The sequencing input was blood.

The CDR3 loop is CASSFKGSSYNEQFF. CDR3 DNA sequence: TGTGCCAGCAGCTTCAAGGGGAGCTCCTACAATGAGCAGTTCTTC. This rearrangement joins TRBV11-2 to TRBJ2-1; D is perhaps TRBD1 or TRBD2 (5 bases each). The germline V gene has CDR1 SGHAT and CDR2 FQNNGV. Trimming stripped 3 bases from V and 0 bases from J, with 9 bases between. The CDR3 has 15 amino acids.